One sample yielded the 25 T cell receptor beta chains listed below, sequenced in a study of cytomegalovirus exposure and HLA in healthy donors. This table comes from immunoSEQ multiplex PCR, and its TCRdb copy is limited to in-frame clones, with some not included. The repertoire holds roughly 110,000 clones, with less than 90% as singletons. Sequenced input: PBMCs. These TCRs come from a woman aged 18 to 35 in good health and CMV-seropositive.

The chain is built from TRBV6-1 and TRBJ2-1; TRBD2 agrees at 7 bases. The junction had 9 bases not matched to a gene; V was cut back by 4 bases and J by 6 bases. The CDR3 sequence is 15 residues long. Per the germline V gene, CDR1 is MNHNS and CDR2 is SASEGT. The CDR3, as DNA: TGTGCCAGCAGTGGGGGAGGGGAATTCTCCAATGAGCAGTTCTTC. Protein: CASSGGGEFSNEQFF.

The chain uses TRBV7-8 and TRBJ2-7; TRBD1 might be the D (6 bases). Germline V CDR1 and CDR2: SGHVS, FQNEAQ. This CDR3 has 15 residues. The V and J ends lost 6 bases and 0 bases respectively, with 15 bases between them. The CDR3 is CASRKGGRFSYEQYV. CDR3 nucleotides: TGTGCCAGCAGGAAAGGGGGACGGTTCTCCTACGAGCAGTACGTC.

The chain has TRBV19 and TRBJ1-6, with D perhaps TRBD1 (6 bases). The CDR3 is made up of 14 amino acids. Germline lookup yields CDR1 LNHDA and CDR2 SQIVND (reference sequence). The V end was cut by 7 bases, the J end by 7 bases, with 14 bases between. CDR3 loop: CASTPPGVNSPLHF. DNA for the CDR3: TGTGCCAGTACCCCCCCAGGGGTCAATTCACCCCTCCACTTT.

The chain recombines TRBV7-2 with TRBJ2-5, with 8 bases aligning to TRBD2. The length of the CDR3 is 14 residues. The V segment lost 4 bases and the J segment 5 bases; nucleotides outside the gene matches: 6. Germline CDR1 reads SGHTA; CDR2 reads FQGNSA. The CDR3 nucleotides are TGTGCCAGCAGCTACGGCGGGGGGTCGGAGACCCAGTACTTC. Protein product: CASSYGGGSETQYF. The complete variable domain, with remaining parts taken from reference TRBV7-2 and TRBJ2-5, reads GAGVSQSPSNKVTEKGKDVELRCDPISGHTALYWYRQSLGQGLEFLIYFQGNSAPDKSGLPSDRFSAERTGGSVSTLTIQRTQQEDSAVYLCASSYGGGSETQYFGPGTRLLVL.

The rearrangement uses TRBV4-1 and TRBJ1-4, with D possibly matching TRBD1 (6 bases). Trimming removed 1 base from V and 16 bases from J, with 28 bases in between. CDR3 size: 17 residues. CDR1 is MGHRA and CDR2 is YSYEKL in the germline V gene. The CDR3 DNA is TGCGCCAGCAGCCAAGCCCCCCCTGGGGGCCAGTTGGAGAAGCCGTTTTTT. It yields the protein CASSQAPPGGQLEKPFF.

This chain connects TRBV6-6 to TRBJ1-5; D is possibly TRBD1 (6 bases). This CDR3 contains 15 residues. CDR1 is MNHNY and CDR2 is SVGAGI in the germline V gene (reference sequence). Trimming took 5 bases from V and 0 from J, leaving 11 bases between them. CDR3 in amino acids: CASSRAGDSNQPQHF. The CDR3 DNA reads TGTGCCAGCAGTCGCGCAGGGGATAGCAATCAGCCCCAGCATTTT.

The CDR3 spells CASSDQGIRSYNSPLHF. CDR3 nucleotides: TGTGCCAGCAGCGACCAGGGGATCAGGTCCTATAATTCACCCCTCCACTTT. The chain uses TRBV7-2 and TRBJ1-6; a weak D match, TRBD1 (6 bases). Germline V gene sequence: CDR1 SGHTA, CDR2 FQGNSA. The CDR3 is made up of 17 amino acids. Trimming stripped 5 bases from V and 1 base from J, with 15 bases between.

The CDR3 bases are TGTGCCAGCAGAAGGAGGCTGTCCGAGGGCTATGGCTACACCTTC. Its protein is CASRRRLSEGYGYTF. The rearrangement uses TRBV2 and TRBJ1-2; no definite D call. The V end was cut by 6 bases, the J end by 4 bases, with 18 bases between. This CDR3 contains 15 residues. Germline lookup yields CDR1 SNHLY and CDR2 FYNNEI.

This clone appeared once. The gene calls are TRBV7-9 and TRBJ2-5; tentatively, D is TRBD1 (5 bases). The CDR3 length is 14 residues. Trimming stripped 3 bases from V and 5 bases from J, with 13 bases between. Per germline, CDR1 SEHNR and CDR2 FQNEAQ (reference sequence). For the CDR3, the DNA is TGTGCCAGCAGCTTTAACAGGCGACCGGAGACCCAGTACTTC. This codes for CASSFNRRPETQYF.

The gene calls are TRBV2 and TRBJ1-6; tentative D call: TRBD1 (5 bases). CDR3 size: 13 residues. Germline V lookup: CDR1 SNHLY, CDR2 FYNNEI. V was clipped by 7 bases and J by 7 bases, with 11 bases between them. The CDR3 reads CASIGQGNSPLHF. The CDR3 coding sequence is TGTGCCAGCATTGGGCAGGGAAATTCACCCCTCCACTTT.

This clone showed up just once. This chain links TRBV4-1 with TRBJ2-3; D gene ambiguous. Germline loops: CDR1 MGHRA, CDR2 YSYEKL. The CDR3 totals 14 residues. The V and J ends lost 2 bases and 0 bases respectively, with 6 bases between them. The CDR3 sequence is CASSQQQSTDTQYF. Written as DNA, the CDR3 is TGCGCCAGCAGCCAACAACAGAGCACAGATACGCAGTATTTT.

The chain recombines TRBV28 with TRBJ1-4; 9 nucleotides align to TRBD1. This CDR3 spans 14 amino acids. The ends lost 5 bases at V and 5 bases at J; junction bases unmatched: 3. Germline V gene sequence: CDR1 MDHEN, CDR2 SYDVKM. The CDR3 DNA reads as TGTGCCAGCAGTACAGGACAGGGGAATGAAAAACTGTTTTTT. It encodes CASSTGQGNEKLFF.

This clone has only one observation. The chain combines TRBV2 with TRBJ2-1, with TRBD1 matching over 10 bases. CDR1 is SNHLY, CDR2 FYNNEI, per germline. With V trimmed by 4 bases and J by 5 bases, 5 bases remained unmatched. This CDR3 is 15 amino acids long. CDR3 loop: CASSVGTGVHNEQFF. The CDR3 coding sequence is TGTGCCAGCAGTGTGGGGACAGGGGTCCACAATGAGCAGTTCTTC.

V usage is TRBV27 and J usage is TRBJ2-7, with a tentative D call TRBD1 (6 bases). CDR3 length: 15 residues. Germline V gene data show CDR1 as MNHEY and CDR2 as SMNVEV (reference sequence). The V and J ends lost 5 bases and 0 bases respectively, with 14 bases between them. The CDR3 reads CASSPRTASSYEQYF. The CDR3 DNA sequence: TGTGCCAGCAGTCCTCGGACAGCGAGCTCCTACGAGCAGTACTTC.

The J gene is TRBJ1-6, the V gene TRBV7-9; 8 nucleotides match TRBD1. Trimming removed 5 bases from V and 3 bases from J; junction bases left unmatched: 6. The CDR3 contains 16 residues. Germline-derived CDR1 and CDR2 are SEHNR and FQNEAQ (reference sequence). Written as DNA, the CDR3 is TGTGCCAGCAGCCCACGGACAGGGCACTATAATTCACCCCTCCACTTT. Amino acids: CASSPRTGHYNSPLHF.

The chain recombines TRBV19 with TRBJ1-1, with D uncertain. The V and J ends lost 3 bases and 5 bases respectively, with 7 bases between them. This CDR3 is 12 amino acids long. In germline, CDR1 is LNHDA, CDR2 SQIVND (reference sequence). The CDR3 coding sequence is TGTGCCAGTAGTATTGCGGGGACTGAAGCTTTCTTT. This codes for CASSIAGTEAFF.

The V and J genes are TRBV4-3 and TRBJ2-3; TRBD2 matches at 7 bases. The CDR3 sequence is 16 residues long. Germline values: CDR1 LGHNA, CDR2 YSLEER. With V trimmed by 4 bases and J by 1 base, 8 bases remained unmatched. The DNA of the CDR3 is TGCGCCAGCAGCCTAGAGAGCAGCGGGGGCACAGATACGCAGTATTTT. It specifies CASSLESSGGTDTQYF.

This clone was counted between two and nine times. The rearrangement uses TRBV9 and TRBJ1-5; the D gene is possibly TRBD1 (6 bases). Looked up from germline, CDR1 is SGDLS and CDR2 is YYNGEE. Trimming took 4 bases from V and 1 from J, leaving 15 bases between them. The CDR3 runs to 16 residues. Here the CDR3 DNA reads TGTGCCAGCAGCCTCGGGGGGCCGGGGAGCAATCAGCCCCAGCATTTT. It specifies CASSLGGPGSNQPQHF.

V usage is TRBV4-2 and J usage is TRBJ2-1; 8 bases are a match to TRBD1. The V and J ends lost 1 base and 4 bases, in that order; junction bases with no gene match: 6. Germline CDR1 and CDR2: LGHNA and YNFKEQ. This CDR3 is 16 amino acids long. In DNA form, the CDR3 reads TGTGCCAGCAGCCAAGTGGGCAGGGGGCGATACAATGAGCAGTTCTTC. Protein product: CASSQVGRGRYNEQFF.

This clone has only a few counts. Other nucleotide sequences in the sample specify the same CDR3. The J gene is TRBJ2-5, the V gene TRBV6-1, with 12 bases matching TRBD2. This CDR3 is 15 amino acids long. Germline V gene sequence: CDR1 MNHNS, CDR2 SASEGT. V was pared by 2 bases and J by 2 bases, with 0 bases of the junction left unmatched. The DNA of the CDR3 is TGTGCCAGCAGTGAACTAGCGGGGGGGCAAGAGACCCAGTACTTC. Translating gives CASSELAGGQETQYF.

The chain is built from TRBV5-1 and TRBJ2-7, with 10 bases lining up with TRBD1. The germline V gene has CDR1 SGHRS and CDR2 YFSETQ. V trimming: 3 bases; J trimming: 2 bases; junction bases outside the gene matches: 2. The CDR3 runs 14 residues. The CDR3 DNA sequence: TGCGCCAGCAGCTCAGGACAGGGGGCCTACGAGCAGTACTTC. It codes for CASSSGQGAYEQYF.

The chain recombines TRBV2 with TRBJ1-6, with D possibly TRBD1 on 6 matching bases. The V end was cut by 3 bases, the J end by 13 bases, with 19 bases between. This CDR3 spans 15 amino acids. Germline-derived CDR1 and CDR2 are SNHLY and FYNNEI. The CDR3 region has the DNA TGTGCCAGCAGTGAGAGGGGGGGATCGCTTTTTCCCCTCCACTTT. Translation: CASSERGGSLFPLHF.

The gene calls are TRBV6-1 and TRBJ1-5, with D possibly being TRBD1 (5 bases). Between the trimmed V and J ends, which lost 0 bases and 6 bases, there was a span of 9 bases. The length of the CDR3 is 14 residues. The germline CDR1 and CDR2 sequences are MNHNS and SASEGT. The CDR3 region has the DNA TGTGCCAGCAGTGAAGCTATTAGGGGTCAGCCCCAGCATTTT. Translation: CASSEAIRGQPQHF.

This clone occurred once. V and J are TRBV2 and TRBJ1-2, with TRBD1 matching 7 bases. The CDR3 totals 18 residues. Trimming removed 8 bases from V and 4 bases from J; junction bases left unmatched: 22. Germline V CDR1 and CDR2: SNHLY, FYNNEI. The CDR3, as DNA: TGTGCCAGCGACGTCCCGTACAGGGGCCGCCTCGTCGCCTATGGCTACACCTTC. Its protein product is CASDVPYRGRLVAYGYTF.

This clone turned up a few times. The chain employs TRBV19 and TRBJ1-5; no clear D. V gave up 1 base and J gave up 3 bases, with 10 bases separating them. The CDR3 runs to 15 residues. In germline, CDR1 is LNHDA, CDR2 SQIVND (reference sequence). In DNA form, the CDR3 reads TGTGCCAGTAGTATAGTTGAGAGTTACAATCAGCCCCAGCATTTT. Translating gives CASSIVESYNQPQHF.